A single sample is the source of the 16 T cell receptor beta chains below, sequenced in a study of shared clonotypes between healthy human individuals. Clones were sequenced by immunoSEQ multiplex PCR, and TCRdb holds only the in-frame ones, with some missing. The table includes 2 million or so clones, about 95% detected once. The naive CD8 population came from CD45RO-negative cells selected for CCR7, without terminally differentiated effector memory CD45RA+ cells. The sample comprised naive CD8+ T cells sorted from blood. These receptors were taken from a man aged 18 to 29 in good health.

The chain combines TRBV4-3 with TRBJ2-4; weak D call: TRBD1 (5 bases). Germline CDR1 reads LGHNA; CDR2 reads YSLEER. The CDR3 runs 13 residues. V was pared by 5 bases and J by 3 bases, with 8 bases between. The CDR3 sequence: CASSSGHKNIQYF. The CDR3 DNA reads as TGCGCCAGCAGCTCAGGACACAAAAACATTCAGTACTTC.

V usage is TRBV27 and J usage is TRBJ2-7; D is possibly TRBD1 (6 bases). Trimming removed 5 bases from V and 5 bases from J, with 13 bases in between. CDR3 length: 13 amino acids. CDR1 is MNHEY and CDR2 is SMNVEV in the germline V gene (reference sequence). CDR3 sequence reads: CASSPGDFHEQYF. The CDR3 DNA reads TGTGCCAGCAGTCCAGGGGATTTCCACGAGCAGTACTTC.

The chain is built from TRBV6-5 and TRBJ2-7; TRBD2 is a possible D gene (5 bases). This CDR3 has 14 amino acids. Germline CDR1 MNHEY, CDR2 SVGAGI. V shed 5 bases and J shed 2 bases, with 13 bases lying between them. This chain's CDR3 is CASSPRGGTYEQYF. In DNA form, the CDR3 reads TGTGCCAGCAGTCCCCGAGGAGGAACCTACGAGCAGTACTTC.

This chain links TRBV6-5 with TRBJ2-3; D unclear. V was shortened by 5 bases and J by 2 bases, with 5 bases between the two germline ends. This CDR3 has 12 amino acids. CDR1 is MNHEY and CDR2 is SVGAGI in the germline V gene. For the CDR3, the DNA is TGTGCCAGCAGTGATTACACAGATACGCAGTATTTT. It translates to CASSDYTDTQYF.

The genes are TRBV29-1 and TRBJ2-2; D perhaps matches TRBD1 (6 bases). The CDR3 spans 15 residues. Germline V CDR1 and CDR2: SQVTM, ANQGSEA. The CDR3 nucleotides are TGCACCGTAAGAACGGGACACAAAGAGACCGGGGAGCTGTTTTTT. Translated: CTVRTGHKETGELFF.

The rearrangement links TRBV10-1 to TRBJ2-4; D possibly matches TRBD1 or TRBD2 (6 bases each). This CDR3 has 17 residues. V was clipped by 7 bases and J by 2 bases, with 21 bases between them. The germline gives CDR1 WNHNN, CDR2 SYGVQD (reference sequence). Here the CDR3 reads CASITPLGGRTKNIQYF. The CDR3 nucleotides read TGCGCCAGCATTACCCCCCTTGGGGGGCGAACCAAAAACATTCAGTACTTC.

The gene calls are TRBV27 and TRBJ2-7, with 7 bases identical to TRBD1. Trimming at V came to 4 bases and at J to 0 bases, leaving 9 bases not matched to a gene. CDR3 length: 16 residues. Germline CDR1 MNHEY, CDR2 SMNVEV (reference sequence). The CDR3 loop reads CASSSSTGSLSYEQYF. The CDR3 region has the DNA TGTGCCAGCAGTTCCTCGACAGGGTCTCTCTCCTACGAGCAGTACTTC.

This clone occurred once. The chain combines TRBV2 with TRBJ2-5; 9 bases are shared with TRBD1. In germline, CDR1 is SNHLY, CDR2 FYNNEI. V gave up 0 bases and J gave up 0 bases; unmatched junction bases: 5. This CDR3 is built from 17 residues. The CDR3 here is CASSEATGTGYQETQYF. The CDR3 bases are TGTGCCAGCAGTGAAGCGACCGGGACAGGGTACCAAGAGACCCAGTACTTC.

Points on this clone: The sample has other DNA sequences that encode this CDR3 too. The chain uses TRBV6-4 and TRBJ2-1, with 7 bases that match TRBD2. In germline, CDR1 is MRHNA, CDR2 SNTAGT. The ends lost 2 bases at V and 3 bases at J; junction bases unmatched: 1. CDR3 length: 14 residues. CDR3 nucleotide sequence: TGTGCCAGCAGTGACGGGGGGGTCTACAATGAGCAGTTCTTC. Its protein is CASSDGGVYNEQFF.

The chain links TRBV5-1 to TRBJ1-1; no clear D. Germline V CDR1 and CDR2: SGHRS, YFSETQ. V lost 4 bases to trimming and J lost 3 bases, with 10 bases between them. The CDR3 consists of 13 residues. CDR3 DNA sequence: TGCGCCAGCAGCCAAGGTGGGTACACTGAAGCTTTCTTT. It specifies CASSQGGYTEAFF.

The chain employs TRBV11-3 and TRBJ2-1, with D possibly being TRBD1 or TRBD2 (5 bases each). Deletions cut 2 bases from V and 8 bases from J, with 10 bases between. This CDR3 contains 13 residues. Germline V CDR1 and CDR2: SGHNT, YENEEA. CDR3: CASSLMGVDEQFF. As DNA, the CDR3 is TGTGCCAGCAGCTTAATGGGGGTTGATGAGCAGTTCTTC.

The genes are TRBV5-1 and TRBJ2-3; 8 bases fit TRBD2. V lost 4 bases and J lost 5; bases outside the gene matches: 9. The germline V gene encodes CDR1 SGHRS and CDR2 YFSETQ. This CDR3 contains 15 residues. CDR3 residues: CASSPAGRGGDTQYF. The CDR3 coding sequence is TGCGCCAGCAGCCCCGCCGGTCGGGGGGGAGATACGCAGTATTTT.

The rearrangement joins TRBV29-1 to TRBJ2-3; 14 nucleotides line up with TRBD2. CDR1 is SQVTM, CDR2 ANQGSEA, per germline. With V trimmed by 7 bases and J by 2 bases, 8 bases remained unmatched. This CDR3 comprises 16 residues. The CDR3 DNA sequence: TGCAGCGCTAGACTAGCGGGGGGGCCTAACACAGATACGCAGTATTTT. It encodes CSARLAGGPNTDTQYF.

CDR3 sequence (DNA): TGTGCCAGCAGCGGAGACAGGGCCGGGGAGCTGTTTTTT. This translates into CASSGDRAGELFF. V gene TRBV5-6 combines with J gene TRBJ2-2; 7 nucleotides agree with TRBD1. With 4 bases clipped from V and 6 bases from J, the junction kept 3 bases outside the gene matches. The CDR3 length is 13 residues. CDR1 and CDR2 from the germline V gene are SGHDT and YYEEEE.

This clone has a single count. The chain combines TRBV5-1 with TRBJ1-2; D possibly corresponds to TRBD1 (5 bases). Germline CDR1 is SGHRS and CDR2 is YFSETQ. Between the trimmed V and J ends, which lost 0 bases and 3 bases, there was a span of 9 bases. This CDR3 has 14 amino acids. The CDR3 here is CASSLGQTDYGYTF. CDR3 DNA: TGCGCCAGCAGCTTGGGACAGACTGACTATGGCTACACCTTC.

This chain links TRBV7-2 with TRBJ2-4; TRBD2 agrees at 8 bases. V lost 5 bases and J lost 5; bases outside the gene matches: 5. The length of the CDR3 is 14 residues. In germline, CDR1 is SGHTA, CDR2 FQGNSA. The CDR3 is CASSLGGEENIQYF. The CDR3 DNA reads TGTGCCAGCAGCCTCGGGGGGGAGGAAAACATTCAGTACTTC.